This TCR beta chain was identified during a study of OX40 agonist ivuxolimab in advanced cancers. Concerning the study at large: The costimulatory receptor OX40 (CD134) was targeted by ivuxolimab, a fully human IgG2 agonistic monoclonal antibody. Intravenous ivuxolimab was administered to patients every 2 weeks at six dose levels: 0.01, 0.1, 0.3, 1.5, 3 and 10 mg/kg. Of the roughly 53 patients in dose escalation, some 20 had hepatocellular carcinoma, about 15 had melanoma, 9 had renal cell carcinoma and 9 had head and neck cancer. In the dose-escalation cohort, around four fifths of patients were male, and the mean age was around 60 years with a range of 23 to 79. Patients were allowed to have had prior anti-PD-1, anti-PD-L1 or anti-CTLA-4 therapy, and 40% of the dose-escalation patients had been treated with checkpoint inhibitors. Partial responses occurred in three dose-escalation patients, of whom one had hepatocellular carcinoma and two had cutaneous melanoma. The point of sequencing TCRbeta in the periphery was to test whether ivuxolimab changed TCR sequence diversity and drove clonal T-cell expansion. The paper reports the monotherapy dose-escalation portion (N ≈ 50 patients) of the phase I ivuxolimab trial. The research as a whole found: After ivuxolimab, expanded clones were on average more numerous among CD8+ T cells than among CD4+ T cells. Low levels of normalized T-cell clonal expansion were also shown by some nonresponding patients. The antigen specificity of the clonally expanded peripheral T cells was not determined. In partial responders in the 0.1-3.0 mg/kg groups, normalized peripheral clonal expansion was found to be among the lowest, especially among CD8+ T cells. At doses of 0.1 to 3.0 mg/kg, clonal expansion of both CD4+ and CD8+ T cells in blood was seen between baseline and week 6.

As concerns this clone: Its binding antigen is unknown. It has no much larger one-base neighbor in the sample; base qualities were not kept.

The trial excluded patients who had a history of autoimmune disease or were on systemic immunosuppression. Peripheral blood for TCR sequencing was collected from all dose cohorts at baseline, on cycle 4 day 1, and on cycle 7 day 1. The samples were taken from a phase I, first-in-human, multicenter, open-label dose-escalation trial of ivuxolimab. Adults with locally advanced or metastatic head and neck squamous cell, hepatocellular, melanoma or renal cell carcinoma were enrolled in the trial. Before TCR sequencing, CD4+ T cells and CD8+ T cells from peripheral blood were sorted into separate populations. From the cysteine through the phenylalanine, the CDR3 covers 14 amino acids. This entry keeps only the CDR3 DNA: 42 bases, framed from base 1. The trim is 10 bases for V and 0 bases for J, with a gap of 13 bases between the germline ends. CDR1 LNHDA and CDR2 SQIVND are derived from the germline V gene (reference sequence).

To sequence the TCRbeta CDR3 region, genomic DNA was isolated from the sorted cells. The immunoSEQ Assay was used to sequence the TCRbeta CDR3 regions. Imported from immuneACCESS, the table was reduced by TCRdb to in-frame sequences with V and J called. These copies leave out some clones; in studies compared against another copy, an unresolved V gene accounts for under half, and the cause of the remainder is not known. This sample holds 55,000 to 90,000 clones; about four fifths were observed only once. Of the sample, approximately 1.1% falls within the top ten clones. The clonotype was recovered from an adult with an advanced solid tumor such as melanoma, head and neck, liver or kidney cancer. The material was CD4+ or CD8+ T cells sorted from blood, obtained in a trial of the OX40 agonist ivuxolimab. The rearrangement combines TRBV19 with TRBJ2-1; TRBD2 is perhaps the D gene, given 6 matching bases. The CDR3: CATSKRVSYNEQFF. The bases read TGTGCCACTAGCAAGCGGGTCTCCTACAATGAGCAGTTCTTC.